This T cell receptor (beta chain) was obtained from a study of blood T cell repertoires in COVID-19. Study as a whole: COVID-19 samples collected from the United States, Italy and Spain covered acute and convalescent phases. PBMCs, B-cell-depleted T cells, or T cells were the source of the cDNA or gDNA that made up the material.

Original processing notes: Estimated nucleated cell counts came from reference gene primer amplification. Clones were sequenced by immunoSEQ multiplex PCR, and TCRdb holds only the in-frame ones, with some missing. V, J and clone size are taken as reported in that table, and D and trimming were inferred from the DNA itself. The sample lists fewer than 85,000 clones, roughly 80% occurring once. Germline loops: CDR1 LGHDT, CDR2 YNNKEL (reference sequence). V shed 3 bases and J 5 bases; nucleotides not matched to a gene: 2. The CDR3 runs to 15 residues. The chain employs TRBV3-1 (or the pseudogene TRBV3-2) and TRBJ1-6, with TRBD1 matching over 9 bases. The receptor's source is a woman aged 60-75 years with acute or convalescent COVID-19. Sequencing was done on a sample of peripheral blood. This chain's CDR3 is CASSHGDRDNSPLHF. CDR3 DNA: TGTGCCAGCAGCCACGGGGACAGGGATAATTCACCCCTCCACTTT.